This T cell receptor (beta chain) was sequenced during a study of cytomegalovirus exposure and HLA in healthy donors. Points from the study as a whole: Beyond CMV serostatus, there was no information to go on about immune exposure. In a later analysis, HLA-associated TCR beta chains were more clonally expanded than equally common others.

The CDR3 totals 14 residues. V shed 0 bases, J shed 6 bases, and the junction held 0 bases outside the gene matches. Germline-derived CDR1 and CDR2 are SGHTA and FQGNSA. On this clone itself: Antigen specificity is unknown.

PCR was performed using 60 Vbeta and 13 Jbeta primers. Profiling relied on immunoSEQ multiplex PCR, and the TCRdb table lists in-frame clones only, not all of them. Found here are more than 110,000 clones, 75% to 85% of them singletons; the top ten hold 2.4%. J is TRBJ1-2 and V is TRBV7-2; 11 bases align to TRBD1. Sequencing was carried out using PBMCs. The source of this sequence is a man between 45 and 60 years old in good health and CMV-seronegative. CDR3 sequence: CASSLADRGHGYTF. Written as DNA, the CDR3 is TGTGCCAGCAGCTTAGCGGACAGGGGGCATGGCTACACCTTC.